What follows describes a single TCR beta chain. Its specific antigen is unknown. No clone much larger than this one lies a single base away; base qualities are absent. The immunoSEQ Assay was the method used to sequence TCRbeta CDR3 regions. After extraction, genomic DNA underwent amplification by bias-controlled multiplex PCR, followed by high-throughput sequencing. Concerning the study's data processing: Collapsing and filtering of sequences were performed to quantify the absolute abundance of each unique TCRbeta CDR3 region. T cell fraction was estimated by normalizing TCRbeta template counts to usable DNA, with usable DNA measured through amplification of reference genes found in all nucleated cells. Repertoire TCRs were annotated as SARS-CoV-2-specific when V gene, CDR3 amino acid sequence and J gene were exactly matched to a known reactive TCR set. MIRA supplied the reference SARS-CoV-2 TCR set, which was filtered for enrichment in COVID-19-positive ImmuneCODE repertoires so that public or cross-reactive TCRs were removed. Based on the MIRA antigens, annotated TCRs were further analysed at the level of specific ORF or position within ORF. Breadth was defined as annotated unique rearrangements over total unique productive rearrangements; depth was the summed frequency of those rearrangements. Two-sided Wilcoxon rank-sum tests were used to compare TCR breadth between groups. Imported from immuneACCESS, the table was reduced by TCRdb to in-frame sequences with V and J called. These copies leave out some clones; in studies compared against another copy, an unresolved V gene accounts for under half, and the cause of the remainder is not known. V and J calls and clone size are those listed in that table; D and trimming were worked out from the DNA. The sample records some 340,000 clones, about 82% of which are singletons. The ten largest make up approximately 2% of the sample.

The data derive from a study of Ad26.COV2.S vaccination and SARS-CoV-2 variants (dated by TCRdb to the early 2020s). Notes on the research overall: Donors in the vaccine arm were drawn from COV1001, a multicentre, randomized, double-blind, placebo-controlled phase I-IIa trial testing Ad26.COV2.S in healthy adults. A total of approximately 32 samples were included in the TCR-sequenced set, comprising roughly 19 Ad26.COV2.S vaccine recipients, 5 placebo recipients and 8 SARS-CoV-2 convalescent individuals. Investigators remained blinded to trial group allocation during experiments and outcome assessment. Ad26.COV2.S was given intramuscularly at 5x10^10 or 1x10^11 viral particles, as a single shot or as two shots 56 days apart. Trial participants were randomized into five groups of five, in which low-dose or high-dose Ad26.COV2.S was given once or twice, or placebo was given on both occasions. TCRbeta repertoire sequencing served as the tool for gauging how specific and how broad the SARS-CoV-2-reactive T cell receptors were following Ad26.COV2.S vaccination.

The label giving this sample's treatment or condition can be read as: 15 to 20 received Ad26.COV2.S at low or high dose, single or two shots; about 5 received placebo; per-sample allocation not given. Repertoires of vaccine and placebo recipients were sequenced from samples collected on day 63 after the first injection. In Cohort 1b, fewer than 30 adults aged 18-55 years were enrolled at a single site in Boston, USA, between 29 July and 7 August 2020. Ad26.COV2.S was a replication-incompetent adenovirus type 26 vector that expressed a prefusion-stabilized SARS-CoV-2 spike protein derived from the original Wuhan strain. CDR1 and CDR2 are drawn from the germline V gene: SGHVS, FQNEAQ. The CDR3 sequence holds 11 residues, the cysteine and phenylalanine included. Only the CDR3 region is kept as DNA, spanning 33 bases read in frame from base 1. Trimming takes 7 bases from V and 5 bases from J, and the germline ends sit 7 bases apart.

Study-wide findings and limitations: According to the authors, total T cell responses may have been underestimated by the TCR breadth and depth analyses. The study lacked the statistical power to compare responses across vaccine doses or regimens. Vaccine and placebo recipients had similar non-spike TCR breadth, a finding consistent with the vaccine containing only spike. After vaccination, substantial breadth of spike-specific CD8+ and CD4+ T cell responses was reported. Compared with placebo recipients, Ad26.COV2.S recipients showed higher spike-specific TCR breadth (P = 0.0014).

Here the sequenced sample was peripheral blood, taken in a trial of Ad26.COV2.S vaccine versus placebo. Recombination linked TRBV7-8 to TRBJ2-3; the D gene is unclear. The receptor was isolated from a person aged 18-60 years who received the Ad26.COV2.S COVID-19 vaccine or a placebo. The CDR3 protein: CASTRRDTQYF. At the DNA level, the sequence is TGTGCCAGCACCAGACGAGATACGCAGTATTTT.